A selection of T cell receptor beta chains follows, all from one sample in a study of shared T cell receptors in the human thymus. The data were produced by immunoSEQ multiplex PCR, yet TCRdb's version contains in-frame clones alone and is incomplete. The profile covers about 380,000 clones, with more than 85% appearing a single time and 0.015% to 0.02% taken by the ten largest. The sample taken for sequencing was thymocytes. The receptors come from a human donor. Both conserved end residues are part of each CDR3. Each record gives: V gene, J gene, clone size, D gene, CDR3 protein, CDR3 DNA. The D gene is left open where the match is weak. Some rows mark clone size as missing; the rest say once, few, many or name a class of expanded clone.

>TRBV6-5|TRBJ2-5|once|NA
CASSISGGLGETQYF
TGTGCCAGCAGTATCTCCGGGGGACTGGGAGAGACCCAGTACTTC
>TRBV6-5|TRBJ1-1|NA|NA
CASSSRGDTEAFF
TGTGCCAGCAGCTCCAGGGGCGACACTGAAGCTTTCTTT
>TRBV23-1|TRBJ2-2|NA|NA
CASNQGRGSNTGELFF
TGCGCCAGCAATCAGGGGAGGGGAAGTAACACCGGGGAGCTGTTTTTT
>TRBV27|TRBJ1-2|NA|NA
CAIPGRNYGYTF
TGTGCCATCCCTGGACGGAACTATGGCTACACCTTC
>TRBV7-8|TRBJ2-5|NA|TRBD1
CASSSDRGTQETQYF
TGTGCCAGCAGCTCGGACAGGGGGACGCAAGAGACCCAGTACTTC
>TRBV19|TRBJ1-1|NA|TRBD1
CASSQDRGNTEAFF
TGTGCCAGTAGCCAGGACAGGGGGAACACTGAAGCTTTCTTT
>TRBV7-9|TRBJ2-1|NA|NA
CASSSEISGRSYNEQFF
TGTGCCAGCAGCTCCGAAATTAGCGGTCGCTCCTACAATGAGCAGTTCTTC
>TRBV29-1|TRBJ1-1|NA|NA
CSAVGVGEAFF
TGCAGCGCCGTTGGGGTCGGTGAAGCTTTCTTT
>TRBV18|TRBJ2-5|NA|NA
CASSPVARETQYF
TGTGCCAGCTCACCGGTGGCTAGGGAGACCCAGTACTTC
>TRBV11-3|TRBJ1-1|NA|TRBD1
CASSRDRGRLNTEAFF
TGTGCCAGCAGCCGGGACAGGGGGCGGCTGAACACTGAAGCTTTCTTT
>TRBV9|TRBJ2-7|once|NA
CASSVGTTYEQYF
TGTGCCAGCAGCGTCGGGACAACCTACGAGCAGTACTTC
>TRBV28|TRBJ1-5|NA|TRBD1
CASSLTVKDRGNQPQHF
TGTGCCAGCAGTTTAACTGTGAAGGACAGGGGCAATCAGCCCCAGCATTTT
>TRBV5-1|TRBJ2-7|NA|NA
CASSLTPDKDPSYEQYF
TGCGCCAGCAGCTTAACCCCGGACAAGGATCCTTCCTACGAGCAGTACTTC
>TRBV7-2|TRBJ2-1|NA|TRBD1
CASSFAGTGYNEQFF
TGTGCCAGCAGCTTTGCCGGGACAGGTTACAATGAGCAGTTCTTC
>TRBV6-5|TRBJ2-7|NA|NA
CASGSYFPHEQYF
TGTGCCAGCGGGTCCTATTTTCCCCACGAGCAGTACTTC
>TRBV10-3|TRBJ1-2|NA|NA
CAISENLSTNGYTF
TGTGCCATCAGTGAGAACCTTAGCACTAATGGCTACACCTTC
>TRBV5-6|TRBJ2-7|NA|TRBD1
CASSEGRDRAYEQYF
TGTGCCAGCAGCGAGGGACGGGACAGGGCCTACGAGCAGTACTTC
>TRBV19|TRBJ2-6|NA|NA
CASSIGQGCSIAGANVLTF
TGTGCCAGTAGTATTGGGCAGGGATGTTCGATTGCTGGGGCCAACGTCCTGACTTTC
>TRBV5-1|TRBJ2-7|once|NA
CASSGPGPGEQYF
TGCGCCAGCAGCGGTCCGGGACCTGGCGAGCAGTACTTC
>TRBV28|TRBJ1-2|NA|NA
CASLRAAYGYTF
TGTGCCAGCTTACGGGCAGCCTATGGCTACACCTTC
>TRBV7-6|TRBJ2-1|NA|TRBD2
CASSPLAGAGNEQFF
TGTGCCAGCAGCCCCCTAGCGGGAGCGGGGAATGAGCAGTTCTTC
>TRBV28|TRBJ1-5|NA|NA
CASRGGGCNQPQHF
TGTGCCAGCAGAGGTGGGGGGTGCAATCAGCCCCAGCATTTT
>TRBV7-2|TRBJ2-5|NA|NA
CASSVETQYF
TGTGCCAGCAGCGTAGAGACCCAGTACTTC
>TRBV13|TRBJ2-1|NA|NA
CASSLFLEQFF
TGTGCCAGCAGCCTCTTTTTAGAGCAGTTCTTC
>TRBV28|TRBJ1-4|NA|NA
CASNRDGVPSEKLFF
TGTGCCAGCAACCGAGACGGGGTCCCCTCCGAAAAACTGTTTTTT
>TRBV6-1|TRBJ2-3|NA|NA
CASTLAAGSGVTQYF
TGTGCCAGCACCTTGGCGGCAGGGAGTGGAGTTACGCAGTATTTT
>TRBV4-2|TRBJ2-3|NA|TRBD2
CASSLPPGLAGEMGTDTQYF
TGTGCCAGCAGCCTCCCCCCCGGACTAGCGGGAGAGATGGGCACAGATACGCAGTATTTT
>TRBV2|TRBJ1-2|NA|NA
CASRVATGRNYGYTF
TGTGCCAGCAGGGTAGCAACAGGGAGAAACTATGGCTACACCTTC
>TRBV28|TRBJ1-1|once|NA
CASTERGTPLSF
TGTGCCAGCACCGAAAGGGGGACACCCTTATCCTTT
>TRBV18|TRBJ2-1|NA|TRBD2
CASSPSSGRPYNEQFF
TGTGCCAGCTCACCCTCGAGCGGGAGACCCTACAATGAGCAGTTCTTC
>TRBV19|TRBJ1-5|NA|NA
CASTIQRGSWQPQHF
TGTGCCAGTACCATCCAGAGGGGATCGTGGCAGCCCCAGCATTTT